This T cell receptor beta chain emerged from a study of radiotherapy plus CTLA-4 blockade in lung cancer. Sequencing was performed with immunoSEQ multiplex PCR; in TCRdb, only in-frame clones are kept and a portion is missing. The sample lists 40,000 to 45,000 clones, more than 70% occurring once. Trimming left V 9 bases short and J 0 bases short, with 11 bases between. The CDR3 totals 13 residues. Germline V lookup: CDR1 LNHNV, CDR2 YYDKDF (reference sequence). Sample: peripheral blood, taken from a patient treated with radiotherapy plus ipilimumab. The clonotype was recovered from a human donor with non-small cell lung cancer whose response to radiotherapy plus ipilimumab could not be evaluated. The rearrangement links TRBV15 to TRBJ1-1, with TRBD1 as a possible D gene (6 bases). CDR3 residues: CATGGQMNTEAFF. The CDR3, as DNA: TGTGCCACGGGGGGGCAGATGAACACTGAAGCTTTCTTT.